This T cell receptor beta chain was profiled in a study of a mutant IDH1 vaccine in newly diagnosed glioma. The time point here: week 5, during vaccination. The investigators gave 300 ug of mutant IDH1 20-mer peptide in each vaccine dose, together with topical imiquimod. This table comes from immunoSEQ multiplex PCR, and its TCRdb copy is limited to in-frame clones, with some not included. The repertoire consists of tens of thousands of clones, with approximately 80% occurring once and the leading ten covering 9.5% to 13%. Details on this clone: Its target is not known.

The input for sequencing was PBMCs, taken from a glioma patient whose treatment included an IDH1 peptide vaccine. The origin of this receptor is a man between 45 and 60 years old with glioma.

The CDR3 bases are TGTGCCAGCAGCCCAGAGGTAGGGGGCGCAGAAGCTTTCTTT. Translated: CASSPEVGGAEAFF. This sequence joins TRBV7-9 and TRBJ1-1, with 7 nucleotides matching TRBD1. Germline V CDR1 and CDR2: SEHNR, FQNEAQ (reference sequence). Trimming removed 5 bases from V and 8 bases from J; junction bases left unmatched: 11. The length of the CDR3 is 14 residues.